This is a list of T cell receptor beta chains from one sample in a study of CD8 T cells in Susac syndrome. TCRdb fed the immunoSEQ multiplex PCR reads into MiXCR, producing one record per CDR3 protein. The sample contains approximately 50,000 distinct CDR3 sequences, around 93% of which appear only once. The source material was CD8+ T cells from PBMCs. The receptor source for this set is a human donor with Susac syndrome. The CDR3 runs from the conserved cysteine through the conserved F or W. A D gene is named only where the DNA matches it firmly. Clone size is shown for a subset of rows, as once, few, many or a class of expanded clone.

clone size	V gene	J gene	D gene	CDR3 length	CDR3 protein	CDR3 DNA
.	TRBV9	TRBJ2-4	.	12	CASEGLKNIQYF	TGTGCCAGCGAGGGGCTCAAAAACATTCAGTACTTC
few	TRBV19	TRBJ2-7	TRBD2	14	CASSSSGGSYEQYF	TGTGCCAGTAGTTCTAGCGGAGGGAGCTACGAGCAGTACTTC
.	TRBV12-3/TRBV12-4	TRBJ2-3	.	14	CASSLALPTDTQYF	TGTGCCAGCAGTTTAGCGCTCCCGACAGATACGCAGTATTTT
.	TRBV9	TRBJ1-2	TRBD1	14	CASSVGDSNYGYTF	TGTGCCAGCAGCGTAGGGGACAGCAACTATGGCTACACCTTC
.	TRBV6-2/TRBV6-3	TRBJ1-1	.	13	CASNLYLNTEAFF	TGTGCCAGCAACCTTTACTTGAACACTGAAGCTTTCTTT
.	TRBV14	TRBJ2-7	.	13	CASSLGPALEQYF	TGTGCCAGCAGCCTGGGCCCAGCCCTCGAGCAGTACTTC
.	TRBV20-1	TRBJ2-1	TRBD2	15	CSAATGTSSYNEQFF	TGCAGTGCTGCCACCGGGACTAGCTCCTACAATGAGCAGTTCTTC
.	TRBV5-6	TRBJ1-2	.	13	CASRTDSNYGYTF	TGTGCCAGCAGAACGGACAGCAACTATGGCTACACCTTC
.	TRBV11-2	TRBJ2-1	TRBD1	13	CASSILQGNEQFF	TGTGCCAGCAGCATATTACAGGGGAATGAGCAGTTCTTC
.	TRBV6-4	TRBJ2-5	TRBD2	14	CASSPTSLQETQYF	TGTGCCAGCAGTCCGACTAGCTTACAAGAGACCCAGTACTTC
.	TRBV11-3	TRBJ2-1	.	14	CASSSYRGDNEQFF	TGTGCCAGCAGCTCGTACCGAGGGGACAATGAGCAGTTCTTC
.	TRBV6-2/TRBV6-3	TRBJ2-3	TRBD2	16	CASSYSGLGITDTQYF	TGTGCCAGCAGTTACTCCGGACTAGGGATCACAGATACGCAGTATTTT
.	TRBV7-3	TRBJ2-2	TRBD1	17	CASSLIPTGGDTGELFF	TGTGCCAGCAGCTTAATCCCGACAGGGGGCGACACCGGGGAGCTGTTTTTT
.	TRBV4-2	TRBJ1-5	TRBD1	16	CASSLTTGTGNQPQHF	TGTGCCAGCAGCCTCACGACCGGGACAGGTAATCAGCCCCAGCATTTT
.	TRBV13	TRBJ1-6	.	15	CASSSHGAKISPLHF	TGTGCCAGCTCGTCACACGGGGCTAAGATTTCACCCCTCCACTTT
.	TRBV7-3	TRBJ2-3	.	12	CASGDPTDTQYF	TGTGCCAGCGGGGACCCCACAGATACGCAGTATTTT
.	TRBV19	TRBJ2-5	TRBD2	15	CASSWTSGGQETQYF	TGTGCCAGTAGCTGGACTAGCGGGGGACAAGAGACCCAGTACTTC
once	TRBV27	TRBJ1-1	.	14	CASSRPPGNTEAFF	TGTGCCAGCAGTCGACCCCCCGGGAACACTGAAGCTTTCTTT
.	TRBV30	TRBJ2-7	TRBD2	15	CASSGGAGATYEQYF	TGTGCCTCATCTGGAGGAGCGGGGGCTACCTACGAGCAGTACTTC
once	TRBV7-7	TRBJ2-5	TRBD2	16	CASSPSGGAGPETQYF	TGTGCCAGCAGCCCTAGCGGGGGGGCCGGGCCAGAGACCCAGTACTTC
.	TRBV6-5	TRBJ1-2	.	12	CASSYPSPGYTF	TGTGCCAGCAGTTATCCATCCCCGGGCTACACCTTC
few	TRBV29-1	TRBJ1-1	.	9	CSVGTEAFF	TGCAGCGTTGGTACTGAAGCTTTCTTT
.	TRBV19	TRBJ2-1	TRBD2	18	CASSWTSGGLSSYNEQFF	TGTGCCAGCTCATGGACTAGCGGGGGCCTCAGCTCCTACAATGAGCAGTTCTTC
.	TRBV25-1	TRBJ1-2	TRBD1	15	CASSESRQGYFGYTF	TGTGCCAGCAGTGAATCTCGACAGGGTTATTTTGGCTACACCTTC
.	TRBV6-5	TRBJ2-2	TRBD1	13	CASSIGTAGELFF	TGTGCCAGCAGTATAGGGACAGCCGGGGAGCTGTTTTTT
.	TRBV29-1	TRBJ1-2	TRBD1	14	CSVDRGQARYGYSF	TGCAGCGTTGATAGGGGACAGGCACGCTATGGCTACTCCTTC
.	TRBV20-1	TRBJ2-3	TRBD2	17	CSATKAGGPELTDTQYF	TGCAGTGCTACCAAAGCGGGGGGGCCGGAATTGACAGATACGCAGTATTTT
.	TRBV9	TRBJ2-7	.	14	CASSVFGQGYEQYF	TGTGCCAGCAGCGTATTCGGGCAGGGCTACGAGCAGTACTTC
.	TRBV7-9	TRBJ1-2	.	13	CASSYYGDYGYTF	TGTGCCAGCAGCTACTACGGGGACTATGGCTACACCTTC
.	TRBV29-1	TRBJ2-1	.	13	CTPGLAGENEQFF	TGCACCCCAGGTTTGGCAGGTGAAAATGAGCAGTTCTTC
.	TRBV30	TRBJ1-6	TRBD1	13	CAWSRDRDSPLHF	TGTGCCTGGAGCCGGGACAGGGATTCACCCCTCCACTTT
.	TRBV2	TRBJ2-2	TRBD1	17	CASSEGPTGGGSGELFF	TGTGCCAGCAGTGAAGGCCCGACAGGGGGCGGGTCCGGGGAGCTGTTTTTT
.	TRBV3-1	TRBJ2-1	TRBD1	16	CASSLNSGGPYNEQFF	TGTGCCAGCAGCCTCAACTCAGGGGGACCCTACAATGAGCAGTTCTTC
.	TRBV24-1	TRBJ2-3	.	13	CATSDSRTDTQYF	TGTGCCACCAGTGATTCGCGCACAGATACGCAGTATTTT
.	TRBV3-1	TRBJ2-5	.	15	CASSKHWGWEETQYF	TGTGCCAGCAGCAAGCATTGGGGTTGGGAAGAGACCCAGTACTTC
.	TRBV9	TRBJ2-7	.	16	CASSLRGGANFYEQYF	TGTGCCAGCAGCCTACGGGGCGGGGCGAACTTTTACGAGCAGTACTTC
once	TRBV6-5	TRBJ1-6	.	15	CASKQGSSYNSPLHF	TGTGCCAGCAAACAAGGGAGCTCCTATAATTCACCCCTCCACTTT
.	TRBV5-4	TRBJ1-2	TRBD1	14	CASSQQTGGGGYTF	TGTGCCAGCAGCCAACAGACAGGGGGTGGTGGCTACACCTTC